This T cell receptor (beta chain) comes out of a study of cytomegalovirus exposure and HLA in healthy donors. Overall study findings and caveats: V- and J-gene trimming of TCR beta was linked (in a later analysis) to a missense DCLRE1C variant.

Amplification used 60 Vbeta primers and 13 Jbeta primers. Sequenced by immunoSEQ multiplex PCR; TCRdb stores in-frame clones only, minus some. The sample lists around 160,000 clones, almost 80% seen once, with about 6.7% in the top ten. As for this clone: As yet, its antigen is unknown.

The germline V and J ends were trimmed by 0 bases and 3 bases, with 10 bases remaining between them. This CDR3 is 15 amino acids long. Germline V lookup: CDR1 SGHDT, CDR2 YYEEEE. This sequence was found in a middle-aged woman in good health and CMV-seropositive. The specimen was PBMCs. The rearrangement uses TRBV5-6 and TRBJ2-1; D is possibly TRBD2 (7 bases). The CDR3 nucleotides are TGTGCCAGCAGCTTGGGAGGGGGGGGCTACAATGAGCAGTTCTTC. Protein product: CASSLGGGGYNEQFF.